This TCR beta chain was identified during a study of T cells in narcolepsy. Across the whole study: Enrolled donors included narcolepsy type 1 or type 2 patients and healthy controls.

TCRdb's table, derived via immunoSEQ multiplex PCR, lists solely in-frame clones and lacks some. The repertoire holds around 30,000 clones, roughly four fifths seen once, with about 3% in the top ten. CDR1 and CDR2 from the germline V gene are DFQATT and SNEGSKA (reference sequence). The CDR3 has 11 amino acids. The V end was cut by 5 bases, the J end by 5 bases, with 8 bases between. Study results and caveats: Autoreactive clonotypes reportedly recurred in blood of same and different patients, not controls. Same-patient CSF and blood CD4+ T cell clonotypes included HCRT-specific and TRIB2-specific autoreactive ones. In some patient and control memory CD4+ samples, autoreactive clones were absent.

Of note for this clone: Its target is not known.

The sequenced sample was CD45RA- memory CD4+ T cells from PBMCs. This rearrangement joins TRBV20-1 to TRBJ2-3; D is possibly TRBD2 (5 bases). This sequence originates from a human donor with narcolepsy. The DNA of the CDR3 is TGCAGTGCTGAAACTAGAGATACGCAGTATTTT. Translating gives CSAETRDTQYF.